Sequencing of this T cell receptor beta chain was carried out in a study of blood T cell dynamics during melanoma immunotherapy. Indicated time point: week 3, after first cycle of checkpoint inhibitor. Germline V gene data show CDR1 as MNHEY and CDR2 as SVGAGI. Unmatched junction bases numbered 6, after V lost 4 bases and J lost 1 base. The CDR3 length is 15 residues. DNA loading was fixed at 350 ng for all bulk PBMC samples. Sequenced by immunoSEQ multiplex PCR; TCRdb stores in-frame clones only, minus some. The table has 15,000 or so clones, 87% seen once; the top ten hold roughly 8%. The sample in question was blood, obtained from a patient treated with checkpoint blockade. The V call is TRBV6-5, the J call TRBJ2-7; 8 bases are a match to TRBD2. This clonotype originated in a human donor with melanoma. In DNA form, the CDR3 reads TGTGCCAGCAGTTCCACCGGGACTAGTTCCTACGAGCAGTACTTC. It is translated as CASSSTGTSSYEQYF.